This T cell receptor (beta chain) was documented in a study of shared clonotypes between healthy human individuals. Genomic DNA belonging to each subset was distributed in equal measure over several immunoSEQ plates. Some clones are missing from TCRdb's copy, which holds only in-frame ones; the method was immunoSEQ multiplex PCR. The table shows fewer than 1 million clones, with 96% occurring only once. In regard to this clone: This specimen includes other DNA sequences encoding the same CDR3.

CD45RO-negative CD8 cells positively selected for CCR7 made up the naive population, which excluded terminally differentiated effector memory CD45RA+ cells. This receptor was identified in a man aged 25-40 years in good health. Specimen: naive CD8+ T cells sorted from blood.

The CDR3 is CASSMAGFRVTQYF. The CDR3 coding sequence is TGTGCCAGTAGTATGGCTGGATTTCGAGTTACGCAGTATTTT. The rearrangement links TRBV19 to TRBJ2-3; D uncertain. Trimming removed 3 bases from V and 8 bases from J, with 15 bases in between. Germline assignment: CDR1 LNHDA and CDR2 SQIVND (reference sequence). The CDR3 runs to 14 residues.